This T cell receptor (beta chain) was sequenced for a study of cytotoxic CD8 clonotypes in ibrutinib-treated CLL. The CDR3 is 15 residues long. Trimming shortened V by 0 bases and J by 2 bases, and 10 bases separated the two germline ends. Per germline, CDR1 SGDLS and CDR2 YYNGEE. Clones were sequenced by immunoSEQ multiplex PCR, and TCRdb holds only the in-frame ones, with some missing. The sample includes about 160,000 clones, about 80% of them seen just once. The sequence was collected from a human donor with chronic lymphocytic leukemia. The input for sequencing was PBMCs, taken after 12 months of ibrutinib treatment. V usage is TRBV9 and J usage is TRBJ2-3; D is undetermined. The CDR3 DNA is TGTGCCAGCAGCGTAGCGGGCTACCCCACAGATACGCAGTATTTT. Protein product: CASSVAGYPTDTQYF.